The TCR beta chain under discussion was sequenced for a study of blood T cell repertoires in COVID-19. The wider study: Researchers got acute and convalescent COVID-19 samples from the United States, Italy and Spain. Sources were T cells, B-cell-depleted T cells, or PBMCs; the material itself was cDNA or gDNA.

Methods used by the authors: For nucleated cells, counts were estimated from reference gene primer amplification. Some clones are missing from TCRdb's copy, which holds only in-frame ones; the method was immunoSEQ multiplex PCR. From that table come the V and J calls and clone size; the DNA was used to work out D and trimming. The sample contains approximately 240,000 clones, roughly 81% of which appear only once. CDR3 size: 16 residues. V was trimmed by 5 bases and J by 0 bases, leaving 14 bases between them. Germline V gene sequence: CDR1 LGHNT, CDR2 FRNRAP. The chain uses TRBV12-5 and TRBJ1-5; no reliable D call. The TCR sequence derives from a man between 45 and 60 years old with acute or convalescent COVID-19. Material: peripheral blood. CDR3 residues: CASGPSPGGSNQPQHF. The CDR3, as DNA: TGTGCTAGTGGTCCCAGCCCAGGAGGTAGCAATCAGCCCCAGCATTTT.